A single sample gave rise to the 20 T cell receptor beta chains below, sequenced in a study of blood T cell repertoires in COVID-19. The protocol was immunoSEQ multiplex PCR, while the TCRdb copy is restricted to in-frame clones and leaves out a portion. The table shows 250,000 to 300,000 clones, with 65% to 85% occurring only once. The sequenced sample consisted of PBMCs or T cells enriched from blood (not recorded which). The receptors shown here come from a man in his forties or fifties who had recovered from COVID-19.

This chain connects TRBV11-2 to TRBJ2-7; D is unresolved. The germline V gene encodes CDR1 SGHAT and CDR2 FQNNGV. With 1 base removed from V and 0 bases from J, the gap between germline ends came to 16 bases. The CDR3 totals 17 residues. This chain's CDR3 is CASSLGGYRRSSYEQYF. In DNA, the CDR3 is TGTGCCAGCAGCTTAGGTGGCTACCGAAGGAGCTCCTACGAGCAGTACTTC.

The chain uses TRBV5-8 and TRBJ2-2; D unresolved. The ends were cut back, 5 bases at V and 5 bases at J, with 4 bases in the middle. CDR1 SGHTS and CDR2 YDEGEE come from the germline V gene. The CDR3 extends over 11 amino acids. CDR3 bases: TGTGCCAGCAGTGTAACCGGGGAGCTGTTTTTT. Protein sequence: CASSVTGELFF.

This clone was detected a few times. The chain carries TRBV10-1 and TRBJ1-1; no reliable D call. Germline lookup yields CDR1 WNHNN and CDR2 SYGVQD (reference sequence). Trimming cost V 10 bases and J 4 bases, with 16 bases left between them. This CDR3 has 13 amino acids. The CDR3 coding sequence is TGCGCCACCGTGAAGGCGGAGCGCACTGAAGCTTTCTTT. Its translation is CATVKAERTEAFF.

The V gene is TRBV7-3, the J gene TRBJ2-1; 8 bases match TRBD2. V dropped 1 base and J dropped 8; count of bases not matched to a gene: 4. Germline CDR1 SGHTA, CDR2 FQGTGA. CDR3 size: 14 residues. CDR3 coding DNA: TGTGCCAGCAGCTTAATCCCGGGGGGGGATGAGCAGTTCTTC. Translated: CASSLIPGGDEQFF.

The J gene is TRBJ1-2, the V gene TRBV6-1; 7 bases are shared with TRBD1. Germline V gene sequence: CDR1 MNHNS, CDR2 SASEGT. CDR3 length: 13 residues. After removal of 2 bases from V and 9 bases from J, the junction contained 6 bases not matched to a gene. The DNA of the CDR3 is TGTGCCAGCAGTGAACCGGGACAGAGGAGCTACACCTTC. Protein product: CASSEPGQRSYTF.

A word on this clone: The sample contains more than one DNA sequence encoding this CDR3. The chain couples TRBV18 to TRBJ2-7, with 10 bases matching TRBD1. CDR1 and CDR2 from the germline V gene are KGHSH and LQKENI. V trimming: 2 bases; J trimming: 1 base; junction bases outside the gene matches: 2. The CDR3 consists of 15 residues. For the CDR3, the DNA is TGTGCCAGCTCACCAGGACAGGGGGGTTCCTACGAGCAGTACTTC. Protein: CASSPGQGGSYEQYF.

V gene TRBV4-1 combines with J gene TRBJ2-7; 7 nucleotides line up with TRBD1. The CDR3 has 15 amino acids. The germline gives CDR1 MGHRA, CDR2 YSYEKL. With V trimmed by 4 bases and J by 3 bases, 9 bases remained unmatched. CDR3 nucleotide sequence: TGCGCCAGCAGCCGTAACAGGGGTCCCCTCTACGAGCAGTACTTC. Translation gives CASSRNRGPLYEQYF.

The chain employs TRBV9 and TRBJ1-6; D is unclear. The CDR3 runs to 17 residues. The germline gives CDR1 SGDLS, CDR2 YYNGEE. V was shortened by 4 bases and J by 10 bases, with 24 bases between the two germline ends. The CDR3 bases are TGTGCCAGCAGCCTCTCGTGGCCCCCGGGTGACGCCTCACCCCTCCACTTT. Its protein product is CASSLSWPPGDASPLHF.

CDR3: CSVRGLNEKLFF. DNA for the CDR3: TGCAGCGTTCGGGGACTTAATGAAAAACTGTTTTTT. The V call is TRBV29-1, the J call TRBJ1-4, with D possibly TRBD1 on 5 matching bases. V shed 5 bases and J shed 4 bases, with 8 bases lying between them. Germline CDR1 SQVTM, CDR2 ANQGSEA. There are 12 residues in the CDR3.

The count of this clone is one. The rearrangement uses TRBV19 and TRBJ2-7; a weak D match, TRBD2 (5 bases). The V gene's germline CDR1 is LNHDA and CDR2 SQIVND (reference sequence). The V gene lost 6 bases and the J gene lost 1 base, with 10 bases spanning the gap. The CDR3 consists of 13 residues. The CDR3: CASSPTRSYEQYF. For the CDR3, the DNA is TGTGCCAGTAGCCCCACTAGGTCCTACGAGCAGTACTTC.

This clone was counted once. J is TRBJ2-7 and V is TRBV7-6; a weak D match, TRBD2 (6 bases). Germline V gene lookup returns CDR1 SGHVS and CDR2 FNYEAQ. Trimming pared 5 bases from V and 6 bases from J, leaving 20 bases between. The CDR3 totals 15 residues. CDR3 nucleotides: TGTGCCAGCAGCCCCGGAGGGCTGGGGTTTGGCGAGCAGTACTTC. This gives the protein CASSPGGLGFGEQYF.

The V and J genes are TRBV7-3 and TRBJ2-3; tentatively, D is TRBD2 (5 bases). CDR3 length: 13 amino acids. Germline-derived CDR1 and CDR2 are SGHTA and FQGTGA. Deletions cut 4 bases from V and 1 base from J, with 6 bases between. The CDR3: CASSSGGTDTQYF. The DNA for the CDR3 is TGTGCCAGCAGCTCCGGGGGCACAGATACGCAGTATTTT.

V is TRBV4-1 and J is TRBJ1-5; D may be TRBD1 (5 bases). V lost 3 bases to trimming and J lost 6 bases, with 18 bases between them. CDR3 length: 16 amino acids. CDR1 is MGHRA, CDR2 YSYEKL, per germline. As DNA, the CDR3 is TGCGCCAGCAGCCAGCCCACCCGGGGGTTAAGTCAGCCCCAGCATTTT. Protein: CASSQPTRGLSQPQHF.

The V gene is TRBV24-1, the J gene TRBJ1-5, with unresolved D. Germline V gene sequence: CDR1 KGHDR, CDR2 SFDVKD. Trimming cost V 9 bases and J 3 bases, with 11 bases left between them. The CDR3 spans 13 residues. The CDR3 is CATAGTFNQPQHF. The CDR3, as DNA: TGTGCCACCGCTGGCACATTCAATCAGCCCCAGCATTTT.

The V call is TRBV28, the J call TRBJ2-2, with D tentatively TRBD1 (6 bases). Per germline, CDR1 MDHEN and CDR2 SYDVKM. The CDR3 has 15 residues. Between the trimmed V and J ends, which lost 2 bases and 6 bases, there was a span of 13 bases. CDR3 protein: CASSLRDNLSGELFF. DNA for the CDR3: TGTGCCAGCAGTTTACGGGACAACCTCTCCGGGGAGCTGTTTTTT.

The CDR3 region is CASSYTNGGPGANVLTF. The CDR3, as DNA: TGTGCCAGCAGTTACACCAACGGGGGGCCTGGGGCCAACGTCCTGACTTTC. This chain connects TRBV6-2 or TRBV6-3 to TRBJ2-6; tentative D call: TRBD2 (7 bases). V lost 2 bases and J 2 bases, leaving 13 bases between the germline ends. The length of the CDR3 is 17 residues. Per germline, CDR1 MNHEY and CDR2 SVGEGT.

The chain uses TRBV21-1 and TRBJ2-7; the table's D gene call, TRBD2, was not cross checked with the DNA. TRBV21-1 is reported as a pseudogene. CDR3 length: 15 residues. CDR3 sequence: CASPKPHRNCYEQYF. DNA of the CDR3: TGTGCCAGCCCCAAACCCCACCGTAACTGTTACGAGCAGTACTTC.

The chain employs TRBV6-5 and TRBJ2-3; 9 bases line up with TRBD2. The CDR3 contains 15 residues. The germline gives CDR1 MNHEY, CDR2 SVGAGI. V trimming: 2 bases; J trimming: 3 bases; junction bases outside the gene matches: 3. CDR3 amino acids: CASSYGGRGTDTQYF. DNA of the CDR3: TGTGCCAGCAGTTACGGCGGGAGGGGGACAGATACGCAGTATTTT.

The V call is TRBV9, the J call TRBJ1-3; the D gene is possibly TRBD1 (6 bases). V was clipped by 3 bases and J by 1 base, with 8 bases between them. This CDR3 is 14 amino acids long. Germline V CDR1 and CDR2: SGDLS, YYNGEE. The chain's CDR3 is CASSGTGSGNTIYF. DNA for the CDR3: TGTGCCAGCAGCGGCACAGGGTCTGGAAACACCATATATTTT.

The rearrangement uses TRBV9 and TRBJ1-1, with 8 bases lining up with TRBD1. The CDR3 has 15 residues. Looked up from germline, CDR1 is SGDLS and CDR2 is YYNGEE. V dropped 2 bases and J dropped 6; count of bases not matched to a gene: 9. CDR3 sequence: CASSVDRGLGAEAFF. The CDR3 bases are TGTGCCAGCAGCGTCGACAGGGGTTTAGGGGCTGAAGCTTTCTTT.